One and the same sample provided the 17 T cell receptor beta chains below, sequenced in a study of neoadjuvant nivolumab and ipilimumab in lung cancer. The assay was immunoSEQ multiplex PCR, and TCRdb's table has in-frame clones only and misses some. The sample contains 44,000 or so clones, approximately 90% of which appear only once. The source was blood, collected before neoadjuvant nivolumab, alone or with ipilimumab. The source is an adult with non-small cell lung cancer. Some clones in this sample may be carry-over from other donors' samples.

CDR3 DNA sequence: TGTGCCAGCAGTTCACAGTCCCAAGAGACCCAGTACTTC. This gives the protein CASSSQSQETQYF. The chain employs TRBV6-5 and TRBJ2-5, with no clear D. Germline V CDR1 and CDR2: MNHEY, SVGAGI. The CDR3 is 13 amino acids. Trimming took off 4 bases at V and 1 base at J, with 7 bases between the two ends.

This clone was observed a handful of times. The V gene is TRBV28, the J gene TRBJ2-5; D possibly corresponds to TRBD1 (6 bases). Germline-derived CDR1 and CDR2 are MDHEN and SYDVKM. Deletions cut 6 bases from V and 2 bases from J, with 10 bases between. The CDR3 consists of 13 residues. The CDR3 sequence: CASREQGQETQYF. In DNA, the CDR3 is TGTGCCAGCAGAGAACAGGGTCAAGAGACCCAGTACTTC.

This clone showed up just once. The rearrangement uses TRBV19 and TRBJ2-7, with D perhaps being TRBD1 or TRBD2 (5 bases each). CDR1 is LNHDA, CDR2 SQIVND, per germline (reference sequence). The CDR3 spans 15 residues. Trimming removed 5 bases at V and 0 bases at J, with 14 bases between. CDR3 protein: CASSVGAASSYEQYF. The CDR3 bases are TGTGCCAGTAGTGTCGGGGCCGCTAGCTCCTACGAGCAGTACTTC. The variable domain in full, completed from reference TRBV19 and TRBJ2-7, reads DGGITQSPKYLFRKEGQNVTLSCEQNLNHDAMYWYRQDPGQGLRLIYYSQIVNDFQKGDIAEGYSVSREKKESFPLTVTSAQKNPTAFYLCASSVGAASSYEQYFGPGTRLTVT.

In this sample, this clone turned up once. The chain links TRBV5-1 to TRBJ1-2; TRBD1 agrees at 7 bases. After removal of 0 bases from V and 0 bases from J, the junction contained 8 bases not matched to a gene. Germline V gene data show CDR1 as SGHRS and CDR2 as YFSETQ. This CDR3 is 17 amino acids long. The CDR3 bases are TGCGCCAGCAGCTTGGCCGGACAGGCCAAATCTAACTATGGCTACACCTTC. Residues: CASSLAGQAKSNYGYTF.

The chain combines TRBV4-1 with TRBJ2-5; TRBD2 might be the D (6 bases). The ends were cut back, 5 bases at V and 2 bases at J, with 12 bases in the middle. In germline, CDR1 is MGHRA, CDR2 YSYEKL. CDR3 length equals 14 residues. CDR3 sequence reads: CASSTGGTQETQYF. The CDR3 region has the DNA TGCGCCAGCAGCACCGGCGGGACTCAAGAGACCCAGTACTTC.

The CDR3 bases are TGTGCCAGCAGTAGGCAGGGCAATCAGCCCCAGCATTTT. Protein: CASSRQGNQPQHF. This chain connects TRBV2 to TRBJ1-5; D unresolved. This CDR3 is 13 amino acids long. Trimming took 5 bases from V and 2 from J, leaving 7 bases between them. Germline V gene sequence: CDR1 SNHLY, CDR2 FYNNEI.

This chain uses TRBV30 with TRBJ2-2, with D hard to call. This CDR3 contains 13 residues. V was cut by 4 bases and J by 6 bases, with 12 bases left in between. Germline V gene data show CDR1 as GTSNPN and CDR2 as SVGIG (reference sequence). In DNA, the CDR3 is TGTGCCTGGACCGAGCAAGAGGCCGGGGAGCTGTTTTTT. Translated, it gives CAWTEQEAGELFF. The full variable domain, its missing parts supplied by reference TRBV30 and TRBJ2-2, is SQTIHQWPATLVQPVGSPLSLECTVEGTSNPNLYWYRQAAGRGLQLLFYSVGIGQISSEVPQNLSASRPQDRQFILSSKKLLLSDSGFYLCAWTEQEAGELFFGEGSRLTVL.

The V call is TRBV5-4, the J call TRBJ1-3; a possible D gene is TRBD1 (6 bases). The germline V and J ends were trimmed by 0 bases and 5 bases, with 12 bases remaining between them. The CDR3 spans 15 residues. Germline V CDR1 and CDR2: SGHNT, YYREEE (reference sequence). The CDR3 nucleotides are TGTGCCAGCAGCTTGGGGGGGCAGGGAAGAAACACCATATATTTT. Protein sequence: CASSLGGQGRNTIYF.

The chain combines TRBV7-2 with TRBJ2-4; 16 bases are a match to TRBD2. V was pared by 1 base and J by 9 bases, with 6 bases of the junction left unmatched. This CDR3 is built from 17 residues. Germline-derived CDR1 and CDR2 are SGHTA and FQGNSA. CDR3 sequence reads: CASSLGGTSGRVGIQYF. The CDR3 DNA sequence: TGTGCCAGCAGCTTAGGGGGGACTAGCGGGAGGGTGGGCATTCAGTACTTC.

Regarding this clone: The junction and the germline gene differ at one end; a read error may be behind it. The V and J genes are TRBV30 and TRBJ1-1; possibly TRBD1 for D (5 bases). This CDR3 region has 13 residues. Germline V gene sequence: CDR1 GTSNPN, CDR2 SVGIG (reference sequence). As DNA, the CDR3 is TGTGCCTGGAGGGGGCAGAAGAACACTGAGGCTTTCTTT. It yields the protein CAWRGQKNTEAFF.

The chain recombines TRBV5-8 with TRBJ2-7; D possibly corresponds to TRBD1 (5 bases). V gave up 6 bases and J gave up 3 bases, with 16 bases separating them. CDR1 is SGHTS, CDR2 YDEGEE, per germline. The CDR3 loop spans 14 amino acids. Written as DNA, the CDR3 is TGTGCCAGCACCGTTCACCTAGGGGTCTACGAGCAGTACTTC. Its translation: CASTVHLGVYEQYF.

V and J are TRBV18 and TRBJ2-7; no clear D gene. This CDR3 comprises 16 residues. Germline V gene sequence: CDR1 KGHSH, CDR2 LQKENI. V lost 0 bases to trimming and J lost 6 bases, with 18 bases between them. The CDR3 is CASSPPDHRYGIEQYF. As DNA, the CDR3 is TGTGCCAGCTCACCACCGGACCACCGATACGGCATCGAGCAGTACTTC.

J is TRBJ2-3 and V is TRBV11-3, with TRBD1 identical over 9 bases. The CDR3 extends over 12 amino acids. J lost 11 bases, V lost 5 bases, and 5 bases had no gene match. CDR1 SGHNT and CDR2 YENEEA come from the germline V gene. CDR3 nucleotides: TGTGCCAGCAGCGCCACAGGGGGCAAGCAGTATTTT. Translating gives CASSATGGKQYF.

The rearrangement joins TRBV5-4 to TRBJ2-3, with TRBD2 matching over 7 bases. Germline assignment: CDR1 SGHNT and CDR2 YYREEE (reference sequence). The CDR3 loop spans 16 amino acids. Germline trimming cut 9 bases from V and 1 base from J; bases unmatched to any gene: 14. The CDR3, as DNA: TGTGCCACCTCAGCAACAAAAGCGGGGCGCACAGATACGCAGTATTTT. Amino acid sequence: CATSATKAGRTDTQYF.

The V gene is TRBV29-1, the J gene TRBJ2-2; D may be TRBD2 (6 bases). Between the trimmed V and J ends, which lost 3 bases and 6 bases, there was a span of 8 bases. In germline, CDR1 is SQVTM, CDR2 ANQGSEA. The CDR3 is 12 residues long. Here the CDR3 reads CSVEGGAGELFF. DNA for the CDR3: TGCAGCGTTGAGGGGGGAGCCGGGGAGCTGTTTTTT.

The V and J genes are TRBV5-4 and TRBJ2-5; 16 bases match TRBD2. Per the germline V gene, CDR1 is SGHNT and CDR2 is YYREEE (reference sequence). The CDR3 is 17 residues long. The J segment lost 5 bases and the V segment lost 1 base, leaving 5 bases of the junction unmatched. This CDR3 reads CASSLPGLAGGGETQYF. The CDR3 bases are TGTGCCAGCAGCTTGCCGGGACTAGCGGGAGGGGGTGAGACCCAGTACTTC. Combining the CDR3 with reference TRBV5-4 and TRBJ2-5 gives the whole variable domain ETGVTQSPTHLIKTRGQQVTLRCSSQSGHNTVSWYQQALGQGPQFIFQYYREEENGRGNFPPRFSGLQFPNYSSELNVNALELDDSALYLCASSLPGLAGGGETQYFGPGTRLLVL.

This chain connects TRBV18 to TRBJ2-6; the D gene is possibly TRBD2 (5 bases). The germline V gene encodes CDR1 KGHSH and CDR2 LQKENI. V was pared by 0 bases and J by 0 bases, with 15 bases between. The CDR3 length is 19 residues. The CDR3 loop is CASSPPEEKRNSGANVLTF. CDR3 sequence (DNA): TGTGCCAGCTCACCACCGGAGGAGAAGAGGAACTCTGGGGCCAACGTCCTGACTTTC.